The next 21 T cell receptor beta chains were all read from a single sample in a study of blood T cell repertoires in COVID-19. The protocol was immunoSEQ multiplex PCR, while the TCRdb copy is restricted to in-frame clones and leaves out a portion. The sample has fewer than 300,000 clones, about nine tenths seen once. Sequenced input: peripheral blood. The receptors derive from a woman aged 30 to 39 with COVID-19, enrolled during active disease.

The chain has TRBV5-6 and TRBJ1-5; D perhaps matches TRBD1 (6 bases). CDR3 length: 15 residues. Germline CDR1 reads SGHDT; CDR2 reads YYEEEE. Trimming removed 2 bases from V and 4 bases from J, with 13 bases in between. CDR3 nucleotides: TGTGCCAGCAGCTTAGGGGGGGAATGGAATCAGCCCCAGCATTTT. This encodes CASSLGGEWNQPQHF.

This sequence joins TRBV6-5 and TRBJ2-1; D unresolved. The CDR3 is 14 residues long. The V gene lost 6 bases and the J gene lost 2 bases, with 11 bases spanning the gap. Germline-derived CDR1 and CDR2 are MNHEY and SVGAGI. The CDR3 loop reads CASRAGGPYNEQFF. Written as DNA, the CDR3 is TGTGCCAGCAGGGCCGGCGGTCCCTACAATGAGCAGTTCTTC.

V is TRBV2 and J is TRBJ2-1, with TRBD2 as a possible D gene (5 bases). Germline V gives CDR1 SNHLY, CDR2 FYNNEI. The CDR3 totals 12 residues. Between the trimmed V and J ends, which lost 4 bases and 4 bases, there was a span of 5 bases. The CDR3 sequence is CASSGGYNEQFF. CDR3 nucleotides: TGTGCCAGCAGTGGAGGGTACAATGAGCAGTTCTTC.

The V call is TRBV7-9, the J call TRBJ2-2, with TRBD1 identical over 7 bases. Germline CDR1 SEHNR, CDR2 FQNEAQ (reference sequence). CDR3 length equals 15 residues. Trimming took 0 bases from V and 4 from J; bases not matched to a gene: 2. CDR3 residues: CASSLAGQFTGELFF. CDR3 sequence (DNA): TGTGCCAGCAGCTTAGCGGGACAGTTCACCGGGGAGCTGTTTTTT.

The chain has TRBV5-4 and TRBJ2-3; 9 nucleotides align to TRBD1. Germline CDR1 is SGHNT and CDR2 is YYREEE (reference sequence). The CDR3 sequence is 14 residues long. The V segment lost 9 bases and the J segment 1 base; nucleotides outside the gene matches: 6. CDR3 protein: CATHRDRGTDTQYF. In DNA form, the CDR3 reads TGTGCCACTCATAGGGACAGGGGCACAGATACGCAGTATTTT.

The V call is TRBV11-1, the J call TRBJ2-7, with D unresolved. This CDR3 is 12 amino acids long. The germline V and J ends were trimmed by 6 bases and 0 bases, with 6 bases remaining between them. The germline V gene encodes CDR1 SGHAT and CDR2 FQDESV (reference sequence). The CDR3 DNA is TGTGCCAGCAGTTCCAACTCCTACGAGCAGTACTTC. Encoded protein: CASSSNSYEQYF.

This chain uses TRBV7-3 with TRBJ2-3; 11 bases fit TRBD2. CDR3 size: 15 residues. CDR1 is SGHTA, CDR2 FQGTGA, per germline. V lost 5 bases, J lost 0 bases, and 1 base stayed unmatched. CDR3 loop: CASSRTSGSTDTQYF. The CDR3 DNA follows: TGTGCCAGCAGCCGGACTAGCGGGAGCACAGATACGCAGTATTTT.

The V and J genes are TRBV7-8 and TRBJ1-1, with TRBD1 identical over 8 bases. CDR3 length: 15 residues. The ends lost 6 bases at V and 2 bases at J; junction bases unmatched: 8. CDR1 and CDR2 (germline): SGHVS, FQNEAQ. CDR3 sequence: CASSSNTGGNTEAFF. The DNA for the CDR3 is TGTGCCAGCAGTTCCAACACAGGGGGAAACACTGAAGCTTTCTTT.

The chain recombines TRBV5-4 with TRBJ2-1, with 8 bases identical to TRBD1. V shed 4 bases, J shed 5 bases, and the junction held 8 bases outside the gene matches. Germline V gene sequence: CDR1 SGHNT, CDR2 YYREEE (reference sequence). This CDR3 has 15 amino acids. The CDR3 sequence is CASSQTGVNHNEQFF. In nucleotides, the CDR3 is TGTGCCAGCAGCCAGACAGGGGTCAACCACAATGAGCAGTTCTTC.

The chain uses TRBV29-1 and TRBJ1-1; tentative D call: TRBD1 (5 bases). The V end lost 7 bases, the J end lost 1 base, and 13 bases lay between the germline ends. CDR3 length: 13 residues. From germline, CDR1 is SQVTM and CDR2 ANQGSEA. CDR3: CSGLYDRNTEAFF. DNA for the CDR3: TGCAGCGGCCTATACGACAGGAACACTGAAGCTTTCTTT.

This rearrangement joins TRBV5-1 to TRBJ1-2, with 8 bases matching TRBD1. Germline-derived CDR1 and CDR2 are SGHRS and YFSETQ. The CDR3 has 15 amino acids. V lost 3 bases and J lost 8; bases outside the gene matches: 12. CDR3 in amino acids: CASSYELGQGGGYTF. The CDR3 DNA reads TGCGCCAGCAGCTACGAACTCGGACAGGGCGGCGGCTACACCTTC.

The CDR3 region is CASSSIGLAGAGGELFF. For the CDR3, the DNA is TGTGCCAGCAGCAGCATCGGACTAGCGGGAGCAGGCGGGGAGCTGTTTTTT. J is TRBJ2-2 and V is TRBV7-9, with 13 bases identical to TRBD2. J lost 7 bases, V lost 5 bases, and 10 bases had no gene match. The CDR3 totals 17 residues. Germline loops: CDR1 SEHNR, CDR2 FQNEAQ (reference sequence). The variable domain in full, completed from reference TRBV7-9 and TRBJ2-2, reads DTGVSQNPRHKITKRGQNVTFRCDPISEHNRLYWYRQTLGQGPEFLTYFQNEAQLEKSRLLSDRFSAERPKGSFSTLEIQRTEQGDSAMYLCASSSIGLAGAGGELFFGEGSRLTVL.

The chain is built from TRBV19 and TRBJ2-1, with D perhaps matching TRBD2 (6 bases). CDR3 length: 14 amino acids. Between the trimmed V and J ends, which lost 1 base and 9 bases, there was a span of 13 bases. The germline V gene encodes CDR1 LNHDA and CDR2 SQIVND (reference sequence). CDR3 DNA: TGTGCCAGTAGTATAGGTACTAGCCAGGGTGAGCAGTTCTTC. Translating gives CASSIGTSQGEQFF.

The chain carries TRBV5-1 and TRBJ1-1; D gene ambiguous. The germline gives CDR1 SGHRS, CDR2 YFSETQ. CDR3 length equals 12 residues. The V end lost 4 bases, the J end lost 6 bases, and 10 bases lay between the germline ends. In DNA, the CDR3 is TGCGCCAGCAGCCACGGGCGGGCTGAAGCTTTCTTT. This codes for CASSHGRAEAFF.

This rearrangement joins TRBV27 to TRBJ1-2; TRBD1 matches at 7 bases. CDR3 length: 14 amino acids. Trimming cost V 3 bases and J 3 bases; bases outside gene matches: 4. In germline, CDR1 is MNHEY, CDR2 SMNVEV (reference sequence). The CDR3, as DNA: TGTGCCAGCAGTTTTGGCAGGGGGGACTATGGCTACACCTTC. Encoded protein: CASSFGRGDYGYTF.

The chain combines TRBV11-2 with TRBJ2-7; TRBD2 aligns across 12 bases. The germline gives CDR1 SGHAT, CDR2 FQNNGV. This CDR3 contains 14 residues. The V segment lost 5 bases and the J segment 4 bases; nucleotides outside the gene matches: 3. The CDR3 region has the DNA TGTGCCAGCAGCAACGGGACTAGCGGGTACGAGCAGTACTTC. Translation gives CASSNGTSGYEQYF.

V usage is TRBV29-1 and J usage is TRBJ1-2; 7 bases map to TRBD1. CDR1 is SQVTM and CDR2 is ANQGSEA in the germline V gene. CDR3 size: 14 residues. V shed 4 bases, J shed 5 bases, and the junction held 10 bases outside the gene matches. CDR3 DNA sequence: TGCAGCGTTGCCTCGGGACAGTATCTATATGGCTACACCTTC. Translated, it gives CSVASGQYLYGYTF.

This chain joins TRBV10-3 and TRBJ2-1; 11 bases are a match to TRBD1. The V gene's germline CDR1 is ENHRY and CDR2 SYGVKD. J was trimmed by 10 bases and V by 8 bases; bases with no gene match: 16. The CDR3 loop spans 16 amino acids. The CDR3 DNA reads TGTGCCATCGCTCAAACCGGGACAGGGGGTACGAAGGAGCAGTTCTTC. Protein: CAIAQTGTGGTKEQFF.

The rearrangement uses TRBV3-1 (or the pseudogene TRBV3-2) and TRBJ2-2; D ambiguous. V was pared by 6 bases and J by 5 bases, with 13 bases between. CDR1 is LGHDT and CDR2 is YNNKEL in the germline V gene (reference sequence). The CDR3 covers 14 residues. CDR3 protein: CASSLMSRTGELFF. The CDR3 bases are TGTGCCAGCAGTTTAATGAGTCGTACCGGGGAGCTGTTTTTT.

This clone appeared a few times. The chain is built from TRBV10-1 and TRBJ2-3, with D perhaps TRBD1 (6 bases). Trimming took off 4 bases at V and 5 bases at J, with 13 bases between the two ends. This CDR3 spans 14 amino acids. CDR1 is WNHNN and CDR2 is SYGVQD in the germline V gene (reference sequence). CDR3 sequence: CASSVNRAEDTQYF. CDR3 sequence (DNA): TGCGCCAGCAGTGTAAACAGGGCTGAAGATACGCAGTATTTT.

DNA of the CDR3: TGTGCCAGTAGTACGCACAGGGAAGAACTGTTTTTT. Translated, it gives CASSTHREELFF. The genes are TRBV19 and TRBJ1-4; tentative D call: TRBD1 (6 bases). The ends were cut back, 4 bases at V and 12 bases at J, with 12 bases in the middle. The CDR3 extends over 12 amino acids. CDR1 LNHDA and CDR2 SQIVND come from the germline V gene (reference sequence).